This T cell receptor (beta chain) was found in a study of Graves' ophthalmopathy and Graves' hyperthyroidism. Scientists amplified the TCR beta CDR3 regions from RNA transcripts. HTBI primers were employed in first-round RT-PCR, then a second-round multiplex PCR followed. MiXCR, run by TCRdb on the multiplex PCR reads, gives a single entry per CDR3 protein. Seen here are 350,000 or so distinct CDR3 sequences, around a sixth observed once, and the top ten hold 9% to 15%. This clonotype came up many times. The material sequenced was peripheral blood. The origin of this receptor is an adult man with Graves' ophthalmopathy.

As DNA, the CDR3 is TGTGCCAGCAGTCCCGGACAGGGGTCCCAAGAGACCCAGTACTTC. It translates to CASSPGQGSQETQYF. The chain uses TRBV12-3 or TRBV12-4 and TRBJ2-5; 9 nucleotides agree with TRBD1. The V and J ends lost 5 bases and 1 base, in that order; junction bases with no gene match: 5. This CDR3 comprises 15 residues.